The clone carrying this T cell receptor (beta chain) appeared once. Its cognate antigen is unknown. In the PCR, 60 Vbeta and 13 Jbeta primers were used. Here immunoSEQ multiplex PCR was the method, and the copy in TCRdb shows in-frame clones only, minus some. The sample yields 150,000 to 200,000 clones, around 80% seen once. The CDR3 totals 15 residues. Germline-derived CDR1 and CDR2 are SGHVS and FQNEAQ. Trimming at V came to 5 bases and at J to 4 bases, leaving 7 bases not matched to a gene. The sample comes from a study of cytomegalovirus exposure and HLA in healthy donors. Study-level findings and limits: There were several of the most significant clusters that appeared linked to common viral pathogens in a later analysis. HLA alleles showed associations with about 15,000 TCR beta sequences in a later analysis, at a 0.05 false discovery rate.

The V and J genes are TRBV7-8 and TRBJ1-3; 8 bases are a match to TRBD1. The clonotype originates from a man aged 35 to 55 in good health and CMV-seropositive. The material sequenced was PBMCs. CDR3 bases: TGTGCCAGCAGCCCCGGGACAGGCAAAGGAAACACCATATATTTT. The encoded protein is CASSPGTGKGNTIYF.